This T cell receptor beta chain derives from a study of shared clonotypes between healthy human individuals. The CDR3 runs to 14 residues. The V and J ends lost 0 bases and 4 bases respectively, with 7 bases between them. CDR1 is SGDLS and CDR2 is YYNGEE in the germline V gene. Findings and caveats of the study: Sharing of clonotypes among donors was expected to vary with sequencing depth.

This clone was seen only once. Its antigen is not identified. Other DNA sequences in the same sample also yield this CDR3. Naive CD8 cells comprised CD45RO-negative, CCR7-positively selected cells, excluding terminally differentiated effector memory CD45RA+ cells. The repertoire was sequenced with immunoSEQ multiplex PCR; TCRdb's copy has only in-frame clones and lacks some. Of nearly 2 million clones listed, just under 95% were seen once; the top ten hold under 1.5%. The genes are TRBV9 and TRBJ2-2; D possibly matches TRBD1 or TRBD2 (5 bases each). The sequence came from a man in his late teens or twenties in good health. Sequenced: naive CD8+ T cells sorted from blood. In nucleotides, the CDR3 is TGTGCCAGCAGCGTAGTTGGGGGCACCGGGGAGCTGTTTTTT. It specifies CASSVVGGTGELFF.